This T cell receptor (beta chain) originates from a study of blood T cell repertoires in COVID-19. This clone appeared once. This study enrolled people aged roughly 18 to 90 from around 26 US geographic areas. Researchers sorted participants into cohorts using their self-reported clinical history. Participants in the exposed group had met a COVID-19 case in the 2 weeks before joining the study. This CDR3 contains 15 residues. Trimming cost V 6 bases and J 3 bases; bases outside gene matches: 9. The germline V gene encodes CDR1 SGHNT and CDR2 YYREEE (reference sequence). Only in-frame clones appear in the TCRdb table, and some are missing; sequencing was by immunoSEQ multiplex PCR. The sample carries about 64,000 clones, approximately 70% recorded once.

This sequence originates from an older woman who had been exposed to COVID-19. Input material: PBMCs or T cells enriched from blood (not recorded which). The J gene is TRBJ2-1, the V gene TRBV5-4, with 7 bases fitting TRBD2. CDR3 loop: CASTLMTGGYNEQFF. The CDR3 region has the DNA TGTGCCAGCACCCTTATGACGGGAGGCTACAATGAGCAGTTCTTC.